This T cell receptor beta chain stems from a study of CD8+CD57+ T cells in acquired aplastic anemia. The wider study: The DNA of sorted CD4+ and CD8+ cells averaged around 3.2 ug. Study-level findings and limits: Between patients and controls, about 30 CD8+ CDR3 sequences were found in common.

Germline V gives CDR1 LGHDT, CDR2 YNNKEL (reference sequence). This CDR3 has 15 amino acids. V shed 4 bases and J shed 1 base, with 14 bases lying between them. This clonotype has more than one count but fewer than ten. No antigen is known for it. Using genomic DNA as the template, TCR beta VDJ and CDR3 profiling was carried out. TCRdb reprocessed the reads with MiXCR, giving one entry per CDR3 protein. The profile shows about 210,000 distinct CDR3 sequences, approximately 35% of them singletons. This clonotype originated in a human donor in good health, serving as a control. The chain has TRBV3-1 and TRBJ2-7; D might be TRBD1 (6 bases). The sequenced sample consisted of sorted CD4+, CD8+, or CD8+CD57+ T cells (not recorded which) from PBMCs. CDR3: CASSPTGQSSYEQYF. CDR3 nucleotide sequence: TGTGCCAGCAGCCCGACCGGACAGTCTTCCTACGAGCAGTACTTC.